The clone carrying this TCR beta chain came up once. Germline V CDR1 and CDR2: SGHRS, YFSETQ. V was pared by 2 bases and J by 1 base, with 8 bases between. The CDR3 spans 14 residues. These data belong to a study of shared clonotypes between healthy human individuals. Produced via immunoSEQ multiplex PCR; TCRdb's table is partial and in-frame only. The sample consists of over 950,000 clones, approximately 80% of them appearing once. Sequences were obtained from memory CD4+ T cells from PBMCs. The sample's subset: CD45RA-negative fraction. The receptor comes from a man between 18 and 35 years old in good health. Some clones in this sample may be carry-over from other donors' samples. This chain joins TRBV5-1 and TRBJ2-3; D is unclear. In nucleotides, the CDR3 is TGCGCCAGCAGCTTAGCGCAGCGCACAGATACGCAGTATTTT. Residues: CASSLAQRTDTQYF.